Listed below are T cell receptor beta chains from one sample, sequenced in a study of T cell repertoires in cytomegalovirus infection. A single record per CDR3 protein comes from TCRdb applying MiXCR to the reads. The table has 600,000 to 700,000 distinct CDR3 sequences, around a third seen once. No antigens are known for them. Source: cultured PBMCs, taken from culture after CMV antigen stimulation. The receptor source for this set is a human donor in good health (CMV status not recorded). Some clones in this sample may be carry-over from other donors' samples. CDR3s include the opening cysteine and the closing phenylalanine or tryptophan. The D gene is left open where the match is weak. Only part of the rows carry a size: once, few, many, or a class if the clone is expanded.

CDR3 protein: CASSLDLASDTQYF; CDR3 DNA: TGTGCCAGCAGTTTGGATCTAGCATCAGATACGCAGTATTTT; D gene: .; clone size: .; J gene: TRBJ2-3; V gene: TRBV12-3/TRBV12-4
CDR3 protein: CASRLTELNTGELFF; CDR3 DNA: TGTGCCAGCAGGCTGACCGAGCTGAACACCGGGGAGCTGTTTTTT; D gene: .; clone size: few; J gene: TRBJ2-2; V gene: TRBV6-2/TRBV6-3
CDR3 protein: CASSLGQYEKLFF; CDR3 DNA: TGTGCCAGCAGCCTAGGGCAGTATGAAAAACTGTTTTTT; D gene: .; clone size: few; J gene: TRBJ1-4; V gene: TRBV7-9
CDR3 protein: CASSLRQGAYQPQHF; CDR3 DNA: TGCGCCAGCAGCCTCCGACAGGGGGCCTATCAGCCCCAGCATTTT; D gene: TRBD1; clone size: .; J gene: TRBJ1-5; V gene: TRBV4-3
CDR3 protein: CAISPTGSGNTIYF; CDR3 DNA: TGTGCCATCAGCCCAACGGGCTCTGGAAACACCATATATTTT; D gene: .; clone size: .; J gene: TRBJ1-3; V gene: TRBV10-3
CDR3 protein: CASSFDSSYEQYF; CDR3 DNA: TGTGCCAGCAGCTTCGATTCATCCTACGAGCAGTACTTC; D gene: .; clone size: many; J gene: TRBJ2-7; V gene: TRBV7-2
CDR3 protein: CASSQAPFRGPQPQHF; CDR3 DNA: TGCGCCAGCAGCCAAGCGCCCTTCCGGGGACCTCAGCCCCAGCATTTT; D gene: .; clone size: few; J gene: TRBJ1-5; V gene: TRBV4-1
CDR3 protein: CASSLGADRVGNQPQHF; CDR3 DNA: TGTGCCAGCAGCTTAGGGGCGGACAGAGTGGGCAATCAGCCCCAGCATTTT; D gene: .; clone size: few; J gene: TRBJ1-5; V gene: TRBV7-9
CDR3 protein: CASSRTANTEAFF; CDR3 DNA: TGTGCCAGCAGCAGGACAGCGAACACTGAAGCTTTCTTT; D gene: .; clone size: many; J gene: TRBJ1-1; V gene: TRBV7-6
CDR3 protein: CASSQGERSYNEQFF; CDR3 DNA: TGCGCCAGCAGCCAAGGTGAGAGGTCCTACAATGAGCAGTTCTTC; D gene: .; clone size: once; J gene: TRBJ2-1; V gene: TRBV4-1
CDR3 protein: CASRGGGLGPDEQFF; CDR3 DNA: TGTGCCAGCAGGGGCGGGGGCTTGGGGCCCGATGAGCAGTTCTTC; D gene: .; clone size: many; J gene: TRBJ2-1; V gene: TRBV7-2
CDR3 protein: CASSSDHWTHGNTIYF; CDR3 DNA: TGTGCCAGCAGCTCCGACCATTGGACGCACGGAAACACCATATATTTT; D gene: .; clone size: .; J gene: TRBJ1-3; V gene: TRBV7-2
CDR3 protein: CAAGFAEDTDTQYF; CDR3 DNA: TGTGCCGCAGGGTTTGCGGAAGACACAGATACGCAGTATTTT; D gene: .; clone size: .; J gene: TRBJ2-3; V gene: TRBV10-3
CDR3 protein: CASFPGASTDTQYF; CDR3 DNA: TGTGCCAGCTTTCCGGGGGCTAGCACAGATACGCAGTATTTT; D gene: .; clone size: few; J gene: TRBJ2-3; V gene: TRBV6-1
CDR3 protein: CASSGRKRDTEAFF; CDR3 DNA: TGTGCCAGCAGTGGGAGGAAGCGGGACACTGAAGCTTTCTTT; D gene: .; clone size: few; J gene: TRBJ1-1; V gene: TRBV6-5
CDR3 protein: CASSFSWGRENAGELFF; CDR3 DNA: TGTGCCAGCAGTTTCTCGTGGGGCAGGGAGAACGCCGGGGAGCTGTTTTTT; D gene: .; clone size: .; J gene: TRBJ2-2; V gene: TRBV6-6
CDR3 protein: CASSPPGLQFF; CDR3 DNA: TGTGCCAGCAGCCCCCCCGGGTTGCAGTTCTTC; D gene: .; clone size: few; J gene: TRBJ2-1; V gene: TRBV12-3/TRBV12-4